The 10 T cell receptor beta chains in this list originate from one sample, sequenced in a study of tumor and adjacent non-tumor tissue in lung cancer. No cell sorting was done before RNA was extracted from the tissue. Distant lung tissue was collected more than 3 cm away from the tumor edge. A modified ARM-PCR protocol with three rounds of nested PCR amplified TCRbeta. TCRdb re-called the multiplex PCR reads through MiXCR, storing one row per CDR3 protein. The table shows 110,000 or so distinct CDR3 sequences, with about 61% occurring only once. The sequencing input was distant non-tumor lung tissue. These receptors originate from a man aged 55 to 70 with non-small cell lung cancer.

This clonotype was detected a few times. This CDR3 fails to terminate in the conserved phenylalanine or tryptophan, so it likely reflects a read error. It is unclear where the CDR3 begins or ends on the DNA, so no DNA is shown, and the CDR3 is as TCRdb lists it. The chain couples TRBV11-3 to TRBJ2-1; the table's D call TRBD2 went unverified against the DNA. From germline, CDR1 is SGHNT and CDR2 YENEEA. The CDR3 adds up to 14 amino acids, both ends counted. CDR3 amino acids: CANSWEGLANEQFS.

This clonotype occurred a few times. The genes are TRBV5-1 and TRBJ1-1; weak D call: TRBD1 (6 bases). Trimming removed 5 bases from V and 0 bases from J, with 8 bases in between. The CDR3 has 13 amino acids. Looked up from germline, CDR1 is SGHRS and CDR2 is YFSETQ. The CDR3 coding sequence is TGCGCCAGCAGGGCAGGGGTGAACACTGAAGCTTTCTTT. Encoded protein: CASRAGVNTEAFF.

Only a few counts were recorded for this clonotype. One base away lies a much larger clone, so this may be a sequencing read error. CDR3 nucleotides: TGTGCCAGCAGTTACTCGAGGGTGGGAGGAGCGAACACCAGGGAGCTGTTTTTT. Translating gives CASSYSRVGGANTRELFF. The gene calls are TRBV6-5 and TRBJ2-2; tentative D call: TRBD2 (6 bases). CDR3 size: 18 residues. CDR1 is MNHEY, CDR2 SVGAGI, per germline.

This clonotype showed up many times. The chain carries TRBV7-9 and TRBJ2-1, with D perhaps TRBD1 (5 bases). Per germline, CDR1 SEHNR and CDR2 FQNEAQ (reference sequence). Trimming cost V 11 bases and J 2 bases, with 13 bases left between them. CDR3 size: 13 residues. CDR3 loop: CAAGKMAYNEQFF. The CDR3 DNA is TGTGCCGCAGGGAAAATGGCCTACAATGAGCAGTTCTTC.

The chain recombines TRBV24-1 with TRBJ2-1; D is possibly TRBD1 or TRBD2 (6 bases each). The V end was cut by 7 bases, the J end by 0 bases, with 18 bases between. This CDR3 has 17 amino acids. Germline V gene sequence: CDR1 KGHDR, CDR2 SFDVKD. CDR3 residues: CATRDLGGHLSYNEQFF. Here the CDR3 DNA reads TGTGCCACCAGAGATCTTGGGGGGCATCTCTCCTACAATGAGCAGTTCTTC.

In this sample, this clonotype turned up once. An end of the junction does not agree with germline; a read error may underlie this. This chain connects TRBV5-4 to TRBJ2-2; a possible D gene is TRBD2 (5 bases). Germline V gene lookup returns CDR1 SGHNT and CDR2 YYREEE (reference sequence). This CDR3 has 15 amino acids. Written as DNA, the CDR3 is TGTACCAGCAGCTTGATCGGGGTGAACATCGGGGAGCTGTTTTTT. Translation: CTSSLIGVNIGELFF. Variable domain in full (rest from reference TRBV5-4 and TRBJ2-2): ETGVTQSPTHLIKTRGQQVTLRCSSQSGHNTVSWYQQALGQGPQFIFQYYREEENGRGNFPPRFSGLQFPNYSSELNVNALELDDSALYLCTSSLIGVNIGELFFGEGSRLTVL.

Notes on this clonotype: A junction end diverges from the germline sequence, so it may reflect a read error. This chain uses TRBV29-1 with TRBJ2-1, with D unresolved. CDR3 length: 15 residues. CDR1 is SQVTM, CDR2 ANQGSEA, per germline. The CDR3 here is CGVEDKHSSYNEQLF. CDR3 sequence (DNA): TGCGGCGTTGAAGATAAACACAGCTCCTACAATGAGCAGCTCTTC.

In the case of this clonotype: Relative to the germline gene, one junction end is altered; a read error may explain this. The chain has TRBV5-4 and TRBJ2-3, with TRBD2 matching 9 bases. This CDR3 has 15 amino acids. Germline CDR1 SGHNT, CDR2 YYREEE (reference sequence). The CDR3 loop is CASSDELAGTDTQYF. The CDR3 nucleotides read TGTGCCAGCAGCGACGAACTAGCGGGTACAGATACGCAATATTTT. Using reference TRBV5-4 and TRBJ2-3 for the parts outside the CDR3, the full variable domain is ETGVTQSPTHLIKTRGQQVTLRCSSQSGHNTVSWYQQALGQGPQFIFQYYREEENGRGNFPPRFSGLQFPNYSSELNVNALELDDSALYLCASSDELAGTDTQYFGPGTRLTVL.

Worth noting for this clonotype: A read error may produce the germline difference seen at one junction end. The CDR3 loop reads CCVEGGTSGRVLGYNEQFF. In DNA, the CDR3 is TGCTGCGTTGAAGGCGGGACTAGCGGGAGGGTACTTGGTTACAATGAGCAGTTCTTC. V gene TRBV29-1 combines with J gene TRBJ2-1; 16 bases line up with TRBD2. Germline values: CDR1 SQVTM, CDR2 ANQGSEA. The CDR3 spans 19 residues.

This clonotype was detected once. This chain connects TRBV11-3 to TRBJ1-1; no clear D gene. Trimming shortened V by 3 bases and J by 2 bases, and 7 bases separated the two germline ends. Looked up from germline, CDR1 is SGHNT and CDR2 is YENEEA. This CDR3 contains 13 residues. CDR3 sequence reads: CASSFWINTEAFF. The CDR3 DNA reads as TGTGCCAGCAGCTTCTGGATCAACACTGAAGCTTTCTTT.